Listed here are 6 T cell receptor beta chains from one sample, sequenced in a study of cytomegalovirus exposure and HLA in healthy donors. PCR primers comprised 60 Vbeta and 13 Jbeta primers. Sequencing was performed with immunoSEQ multiplex PCR; in TCRdb, only in-frame clones are kept and a portion is missing. Of approximately 150,000 clones listed, approximately 71% are singletons. Source material: PBMCs. These receptors were obtained from a man aged 25 to 45 in good health and CMV-seropositive.

The chain combines TRBV7-9 with TRBJ2-1; 8 bases fit TRBD2. The CDR3 totals 13 residues. Trimming took 1 base from V and 10 from J; bases not matched to a gene: 3. CDR1 and CDR2 (germline): SEHNR, FQNEAQ (reference sequence). The CDR3 loop reads CASSLVVAGEQFF. In DNA, the CDR3 is TGTGCCAGCAGCTTAGTGGTAGCGGGAGAGCAGTTCTTC.

This clone was detected only once. The chain uses TRBV12-1 and TRBJ1-5; the table calls TRBD1, which could not be checked here. TRBV12-1 is tagged as a pseudogene. This CDR3 is built from 16 residues. The CDR3 loop is CASSFAGTPSNQPQHF. The CDR3 DNA reads as TGTGCCAGCAGCTTCGCCGGGACACCTAGCAATCAGCCCCAGCATTTT.

The CDR3 here is CASRATTNEKLFF. Here the CDR3 DNA reads TGTGCCAGTAGGGCAACTACGAATGAAAAACTGTTTTTT. This chain uses TRBV19 with TRBJ1-4; D unresolved. CDR3 size: 13 residues. Germline V gene lookup returns CDR1 LNHDA and CDR2 SQIVND (reference sequence). The V gene lost 6 bases and the J gene lost 5 bases, with 10 bases spanning the gap.

This chain links TRBV6-5 with TRBJ2-5; possibly TRBD1 for D (5 bases). The end of the DNA fits TRBJ2-7 better, so the J call may be wrong. The CDR3 sequence is 14 residues long. CDR1 and CDR2 from the germline V gene are MNHEY and SVGAGI. The CDR3 protein is CASSRGGSVYEQYF. The CDR3 DNA reads TGTGCCAGCAGTAGGGGCGGCAGTGTTTACGAGCAGTACTTC.

The chain combines TRBV7-8 with TRBJ2-1; 14 nucleotides match TRBD2. This CDR3 is built from 15 residues. Germline-derived CDR1 and CDR2 are SGHVS and FQNEAQ. V was clipped by 3 bases and J by 9 bases; unmatched bases: 4. CDR3: CASSLGLAGVGEQFF. CDR3 nucleotide sequence: TGTGCCAGCAGCTTGGGACTAGCGGGAGTTGGTGAGCAGTTCTTC.

The genes are TRBV12-5 and TRBJ2-7; perhaps TRBD1 as D (5 bases). Germline values: CDR1 LGHNT, CDR2 FRNRAP. With 1 base removed from V and 0 bases from J, the gap between germline ends came to 10 bases. The CDR3 has 15 amino acids. The CDR3 nucleotides read TGTGCTAGTGGTTTGGGGCAGGGTTTCTCCTACGAGCAGTACTTC. This translates into CASGLGQGFSYEQYF.